Listed here are 8 T cell receptor beta chains from one sample, sequenced in a study of blood T cell repertoires in COVID-19 (TCRdb year 2020). Library preparation was by the immunoSEQ multiplex PCR assay. The immuneACCESS repertoire file appears here via TCRdb, limited to in-frame rearrangements. These files lack a portion of the clones; in checked studies, under half of the deficit traces to unresolved V genes, and the cause of the others is not known. The sample profile shows 97,000 or so clones; more than 75% of them were found once. The ten largest clones capture less than 5% of the sample. The source material was peripheral blood. The receptors here all came from a human donor in a cohort sampled during active COVID-19.

Written as DNA, the CDR3 is TGCGCCAGCAGTCCATTCGCCGGGACTAGCGGGGGGGTGTCTGGGGCCAACGTCCTGACTTTC. Translating it yields CASSPFAGTSGGVSGANVLTF. V and J are TRBV10-1 and TRBJ2-6, with 16 bases fitting TRBD2. CDR3 length equals 21 residues. With V trimmed by 5 bases and J by 1 base, 11 bases remained unmatched. In germline, CDR1 is WNHNN, CDR2 SYGVQD (reference sequence).

This clone was seen once. This sequence joins TRBV4-2 and TRBJ2-4; 7 bases line up with TRBD2. CDR1 is LGHNA, CDR2 YNFKEQ, per germline. The CDR3 is made up of 14 amino acids. After removal of 5 bases from V and 7 bases from J, the junction contained 8 bases not matched to a gene. CDR3 in amino acids: CASSSGEGANIQYF. The CDR3 DNA follows: TGTGCCAGCAGCTCCGGGGAGGGAGCGAACATTCAGTACTTC.

The chain joins TRBV11-2 to TRBJ2-7; 8 bases map to TRBD2. Germline trimming cut 3 bases from V and 3 bases from J; bases unmatched to any gene: 13. The CDR3 sequence is 17 residues long. Germline V CDR1 and CDR2: SGHAT, FQNNGV. CDR3 bases: TGTGCCAGCAGCTTTCTCTTTGTGAGCGGGGGAATCTACGAGCAGTACTTC. It specifies CASSFLFVSGGIYEQYF.

The chain has TRBV5-6 and TRBJ1-5; 10 bases are a match to TRBD1. Losses at the gene ends were 0 bases for V and 7 bases for J; bases not matched to a gene: 7. The CDR3 has 16 amino acids. Germline CDR1 and CDR2: SGHDT and YYEEEE. This CDR3 reads CASSLDGTGAGQPQHF. CDR3 nucleotides: TGTGCCAGCAGCTTGGACGGGACAGGGGCGGGCCAGCCCCAGCATTTT.

The count of this clone is one. The chain combines TRBV10-3 with TRBJ2-1; TRBD2 matches at 10 bases. With V trimmed by 7 bases and J by 7 bases, 4 bases remained unmatched. The length of the CDR3 is 13 residues. The germline CDR1 and CDR2 sequences are ENHRY and SYGVKD. The CDR3 region has the DNA TGTGCCATCAACGAGCGGGGGGGGAATGAGCAGTTCTTC. Translating gives CAINERGGNEQFF.

This clone has only a few counts. This sequence joins TRBV7-2 and TRBJ2-7; D may be TRBD2 (6 bases). Germline V lookup: CDR1 SGHTA, CDR2 FQGNSA. The CDR3 covers 14 residues. Trimming took off 1 base at V and 3 bases at J, with 10 bases between the two ends. This CDR3 is CASSLEGGNYEQYF. In DNA, the CDR3 is TGTGCCAGCAGCTTAGAGGGCGGGAACTACGAGCAGTACTTC.

This clone was counted between two and nine times. V is TRBV24-1 and J is TRBJ2-3; D perhaps matches TRBD1 (6 bases). The CDR3 has 11 amino acids. Germline assignment: CDR1 KGHDR and CDR2 SFDVKD. V was shortened by 9 bases and J by 11 bases, with 14 bases between the two germline ends. CDR3 protein: CATQGYGEQYF. DNA of the CDR3: TGTGCCACCCAGGGGTACGGGGAGCAGTATTTT.

This clone was observed a handful of times. The chain recombines TRBV18 with TRBJ2-4; 7 nucleotides agree with TRBD1. Per the germline V gene, CDR1 is KGHSH and CDR2 is LQKENI. This CDR3 contains 15 residues. Trimming removed 3 bases from V and 4 bases from J; junction bases left unmatched: 6. The CDR3, as DNA: TGTGCCAGCTCACCGTTCGGGACAGTAAAAAACATTCAGTACTTC. Translation gives CASSPFGTVKNIQYF.